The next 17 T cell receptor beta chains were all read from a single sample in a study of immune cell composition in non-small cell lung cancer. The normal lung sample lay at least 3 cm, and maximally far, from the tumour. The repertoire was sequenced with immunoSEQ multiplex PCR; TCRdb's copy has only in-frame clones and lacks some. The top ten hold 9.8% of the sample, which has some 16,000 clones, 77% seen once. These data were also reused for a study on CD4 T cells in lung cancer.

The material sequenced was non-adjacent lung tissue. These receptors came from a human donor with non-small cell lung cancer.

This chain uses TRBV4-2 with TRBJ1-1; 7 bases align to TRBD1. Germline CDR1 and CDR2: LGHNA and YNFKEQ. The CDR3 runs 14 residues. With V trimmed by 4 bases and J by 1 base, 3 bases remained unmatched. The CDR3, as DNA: TGTGCCAGCAGCCCCTGGACAGGGAACACTGAAGCTTTCTTT. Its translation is CASSPWTGNTEAFF.

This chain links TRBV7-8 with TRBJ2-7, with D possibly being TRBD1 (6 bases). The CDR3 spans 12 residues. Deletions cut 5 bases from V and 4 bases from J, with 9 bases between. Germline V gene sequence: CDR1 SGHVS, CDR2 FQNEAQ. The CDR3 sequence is CASSGQHYEQYF. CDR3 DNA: TGTGCCAGCAGCGGACAGCATTACGAGCAGTACTTC.

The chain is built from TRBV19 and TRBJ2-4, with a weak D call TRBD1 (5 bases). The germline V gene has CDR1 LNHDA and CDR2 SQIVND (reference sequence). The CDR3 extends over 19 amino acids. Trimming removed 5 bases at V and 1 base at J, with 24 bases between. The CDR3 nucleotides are TGTGCCAGTAGTCCTAGTCTGCAGGGTGGGCGCTCCGCCAAAAACATTCAGTACTTC. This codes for CASSPSLQGGRSAKNIQYF.

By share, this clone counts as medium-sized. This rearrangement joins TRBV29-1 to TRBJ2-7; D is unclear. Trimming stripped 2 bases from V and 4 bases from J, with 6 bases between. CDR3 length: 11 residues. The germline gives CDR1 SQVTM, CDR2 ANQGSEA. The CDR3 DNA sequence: TGCAGCGTTGAAAGGGAATACGAGCAGTACTTC. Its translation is CSVEREYEQYF.

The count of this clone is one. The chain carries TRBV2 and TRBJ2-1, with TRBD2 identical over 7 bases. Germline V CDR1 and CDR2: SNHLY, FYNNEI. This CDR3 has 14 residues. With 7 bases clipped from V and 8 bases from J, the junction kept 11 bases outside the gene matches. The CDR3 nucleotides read TGTGCCAGCAACGGACTAGACGGTTACTATGAGCAGTTCTTC. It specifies CASNGLDGYYEQFF.

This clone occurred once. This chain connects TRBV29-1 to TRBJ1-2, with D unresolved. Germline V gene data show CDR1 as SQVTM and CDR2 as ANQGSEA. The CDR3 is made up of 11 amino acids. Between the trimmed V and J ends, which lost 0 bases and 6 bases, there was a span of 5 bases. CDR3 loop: CSVEDNHGYTF. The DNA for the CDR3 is TGCAGCGTTGAAGACAACCATGGCTACACCTTC.

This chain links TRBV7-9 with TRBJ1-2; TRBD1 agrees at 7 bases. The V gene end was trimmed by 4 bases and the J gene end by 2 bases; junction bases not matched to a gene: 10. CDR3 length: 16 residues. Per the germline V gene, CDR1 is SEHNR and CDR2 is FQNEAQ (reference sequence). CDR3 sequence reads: CASSSFGQERNYGYTF. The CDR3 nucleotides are TGTGCCAGCAGCTCTTTCGGACAGGAGAGGAACTATGGCTACACCTTC.

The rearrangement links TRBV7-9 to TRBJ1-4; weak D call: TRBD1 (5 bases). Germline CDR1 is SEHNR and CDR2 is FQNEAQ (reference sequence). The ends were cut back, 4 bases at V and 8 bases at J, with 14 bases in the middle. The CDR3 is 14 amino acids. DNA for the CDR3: TGTGCCAGCAGCTCTCAGGCGGGGGGGGAAAAACTGTTTTTT. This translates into CASSSQAGGEKLFF.

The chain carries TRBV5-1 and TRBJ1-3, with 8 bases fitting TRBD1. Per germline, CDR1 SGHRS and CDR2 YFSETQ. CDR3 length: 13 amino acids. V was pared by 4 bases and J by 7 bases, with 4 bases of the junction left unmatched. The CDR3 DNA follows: TGCGCCAGCAGCACGGACAGGGCGAACACCATATATTTT. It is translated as CASSTDRANTIYF.

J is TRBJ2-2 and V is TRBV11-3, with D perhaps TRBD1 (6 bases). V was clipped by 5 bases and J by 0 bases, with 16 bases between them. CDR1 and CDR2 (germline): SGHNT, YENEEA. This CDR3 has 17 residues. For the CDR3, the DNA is TGTGCCAGCAGCCGTCTGGACAGCCTTTCGAACACCGGGGAGCTGTTTTTT. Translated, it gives CASSRLDSLSNTGELFF. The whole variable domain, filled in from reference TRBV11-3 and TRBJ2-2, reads EAGVVQSPRYKIIEKKQPVAFWCNPISGHNTLYWYLQNLGQGPELLIRYENEEAVDDSQLPKDRFSAERLKGVDSTLKIQPAELGDSAVYLCASSRLDSLSNTGELFFGEGSRLTVL.

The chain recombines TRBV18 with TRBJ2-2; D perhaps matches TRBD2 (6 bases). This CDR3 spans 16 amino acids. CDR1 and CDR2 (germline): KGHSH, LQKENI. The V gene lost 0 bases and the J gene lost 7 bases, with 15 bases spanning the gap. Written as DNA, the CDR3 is TGTGCCAGCTCACCACCTCAGGGAGGTCTTGACGGGGAGCTGTTTTTT. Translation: CASSPPQGGLDGELFF.

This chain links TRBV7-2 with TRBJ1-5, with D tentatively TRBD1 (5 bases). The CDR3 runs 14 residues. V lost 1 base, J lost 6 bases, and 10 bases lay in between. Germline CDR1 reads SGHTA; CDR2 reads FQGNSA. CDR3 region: CASSLEGRGQPQHF. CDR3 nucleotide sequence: TGTGCCAGCAGCTTAGAAGGGAGGGGTCAGCCCCAGCATTTT.

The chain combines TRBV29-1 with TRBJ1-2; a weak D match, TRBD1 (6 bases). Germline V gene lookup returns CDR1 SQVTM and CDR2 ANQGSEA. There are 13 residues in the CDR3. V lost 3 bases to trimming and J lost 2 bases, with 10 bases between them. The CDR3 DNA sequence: TGCAGCGTTGAGGAGGGGGGGAACTATGGCTACACCTTC. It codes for CSVEEGGNYGYTF.

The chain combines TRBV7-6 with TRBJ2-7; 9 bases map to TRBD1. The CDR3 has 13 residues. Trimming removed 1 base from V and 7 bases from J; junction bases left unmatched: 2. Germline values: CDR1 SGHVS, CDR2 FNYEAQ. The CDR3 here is CASSLDRGQEQYF. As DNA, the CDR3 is TGTGCCAGCAGCTTAGACAGGGGGCAAGAGCAGTACTTC.

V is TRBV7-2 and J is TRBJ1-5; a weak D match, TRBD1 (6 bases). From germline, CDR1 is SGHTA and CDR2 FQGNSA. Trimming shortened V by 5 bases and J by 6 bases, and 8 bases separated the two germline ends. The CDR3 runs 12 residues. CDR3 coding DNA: TGTGCCAGCAGCGTACAGGGTCAGCCCCAGCATTTT. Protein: CASSVQGQPQHF.

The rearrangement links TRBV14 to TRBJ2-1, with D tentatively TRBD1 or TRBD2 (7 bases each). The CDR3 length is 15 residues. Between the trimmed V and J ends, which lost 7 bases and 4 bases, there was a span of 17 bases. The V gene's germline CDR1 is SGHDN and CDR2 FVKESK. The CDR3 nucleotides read TGTGCCAGCACCCCTCAGGGGGGGGGATACAATGAGCAGTTCTTC. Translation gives CASTPQGGGYNEQFF.

CDR3: CASSIGDTSGYGYTF. CDR3 DNA: TGTGCCAGTAGTATAGGAGACACATCAGGCTATGGCTACACCTTC. This chain joins TRBV19 and TRBJ1-2; D gene uncertain. The CDR3 length is 15 residues. Trimming stripped 1 base from V and 4 bases from J, with 13 bases between. Germline V CDR1 and CDR2: LNHDA, SQIVND (reference sequence). The variable domain in full, completed from reference TRBV19 and TRBJ1-2, reads DGGITQSPKYLFRKEGQNVTLSCEQNLNHDAMYWYRQDPGQGLRLIYYSQIVNDFQKGDIAEGYSVSREKKESFPLTVTSAQKNPTAFYLCASSIGDTSGYGYTFGSGTRLTVV.